This T cell receptor beta chain was captured in a study of blood T cell repertoires in COVID-19. This CDR3 comprises 15 residues. Looked up from germline, CDR1 is SGDLS and CDR2 is YYNGEE. The junction had 7 bases not matched to a gene; V was cut back by 0 bases and J by 5 bases. Profiling relied on immunoSEQ multiplex PCR, and the TCRdb table lists in-frame clones only, not all of them. The data hold 100,000 to 150,000 clones, with more than 70% observed a single time. The chain links TRBV9 to TRBJ2-5; 7 bases line up with TRBD1. Sequencing was done on a sample of peripheral blood. The sequence was obtained from an elderly woman with COVID-19, enrolled during active disease. This CDR3 reads CASSVVAGGVETQYF. DNA for the CDR3: TGTGCCAGCAGCGTAGTGGCAGGGGGAGTGGAGACCCAGTACTTC.